This entry describes one T cell receptor beta chain. Its antigen is unknown. Trimming cost V 4 bases and J 0 bases; bases outside gene matches: 3. This CDR3 comprises 14 residues. The germline CDR1 and CDR2 sequences are SGHRS and YFSETQ. This specimen belongs to a study of CD8 T cells in ankylosing spondylitis. Study-wide results and limits: The disease-linked clones had a CD8+ phenotype and low blood frequencies.

Making use of molecular barcodes, quantitative 5'-RACE generated TCR beta libraries. Each CDR3 protein gets one entry after TCRdb re-called the 5' RACE reads with MiXCR. Seen here are about 340,000 distinct CDR3 sequences, under 15% observed once, and the top ten hold about 1%. The sequence came from a male donor with ankylosing spondylitis or in good health (not recorded which). The chain links TRBV5-1 to TRBJ2-5, with 7 positions matching TRBD1. The sequencing input was blood, either unsorted or a sorted T cell fraction (not recorded which). CDR3 DNA sequence: TGCGCCAGCAGCCTACAGGGGTACCAAGAGACCCAGTACTTC. It is translated as CASSLQGYQETQYF.